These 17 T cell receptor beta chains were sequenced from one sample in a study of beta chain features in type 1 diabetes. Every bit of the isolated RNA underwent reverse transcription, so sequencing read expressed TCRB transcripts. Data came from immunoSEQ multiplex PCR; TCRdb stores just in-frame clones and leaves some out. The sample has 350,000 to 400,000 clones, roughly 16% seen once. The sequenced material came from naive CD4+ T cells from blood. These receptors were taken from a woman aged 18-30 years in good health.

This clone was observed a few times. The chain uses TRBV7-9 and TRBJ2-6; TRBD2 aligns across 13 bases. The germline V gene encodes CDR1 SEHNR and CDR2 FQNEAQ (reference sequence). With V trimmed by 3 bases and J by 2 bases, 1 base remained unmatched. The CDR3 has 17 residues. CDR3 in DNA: TGTGCCAGCAGCTTTGGACTAGCGGGAGCTGGGGCCAACGTCCTGACTTTC. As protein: CASSFGLAGAGANVLTF.

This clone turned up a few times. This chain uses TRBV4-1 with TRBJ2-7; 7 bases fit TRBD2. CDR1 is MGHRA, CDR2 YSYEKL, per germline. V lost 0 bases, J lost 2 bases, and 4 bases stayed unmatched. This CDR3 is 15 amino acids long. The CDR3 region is CASSQERGNPYEQYF. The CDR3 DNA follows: TGCGCCAGCAGCCAAGAGCGGGGGAACCCCTACGAGCAGTACTTC.

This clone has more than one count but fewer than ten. In nucleotides, the CDR3 is TGCAGCGTTAGGACTAGCGGGAGAACAAATGAGCAGTTCTTC. It encodes CSVRTSGRTNEQFF. The chain uses TRBV29-1 and TRBJ2-1, with TRBD2 identical over 13 bases. Unmatched junction bases numbered 5, after V lost 5 bases and J lost 7 bases. The CDR3 is 14 amino acids. Germline CDR1 reads SQVTM; CDR2 reads ANQGSEA.

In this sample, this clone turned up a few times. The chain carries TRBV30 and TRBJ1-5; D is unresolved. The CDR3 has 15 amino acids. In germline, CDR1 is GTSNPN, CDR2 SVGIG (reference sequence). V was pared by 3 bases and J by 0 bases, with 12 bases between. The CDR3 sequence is CAWSGGSYSNQPQHF. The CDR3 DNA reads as TGTGCCTGGAGCGGAGGATCCTATAGCAATCAGCCCCAGCATTTT.

CDR3 residues: CASSSRTGTYEQYF. CDR3 nucleotides: TGTGCCAGCAGCTCCCGGACAGGGACCTACGAGCAGTACTTC. V gene TRBV7-6 combines with J gene TRBJ2-7; 8 nucleotides match TRBD1. CDR1 is SGHVS and CDR2 is FNYEAQ in the germline V gene. The CDR3 runs 14 residues. V was clipped by 4 bases and J by 2 bases; unmatched bases: 4.

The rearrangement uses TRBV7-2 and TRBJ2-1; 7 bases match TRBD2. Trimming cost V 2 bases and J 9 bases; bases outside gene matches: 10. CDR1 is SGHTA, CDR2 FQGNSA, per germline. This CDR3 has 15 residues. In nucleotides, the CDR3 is TGTGCCAGCAGCTTATCACAAAGCGGGGAGGGTGAGCAGTTCTTC. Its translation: CASSLSQSGEGEQFF.

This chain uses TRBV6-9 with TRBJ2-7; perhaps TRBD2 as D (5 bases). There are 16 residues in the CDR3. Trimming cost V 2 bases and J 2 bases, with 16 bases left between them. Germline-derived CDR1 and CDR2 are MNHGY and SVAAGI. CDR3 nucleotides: TGTGCCAGCAGTTATCACGCGGATGGAGCGGCCTACGAGCAGTACTTC. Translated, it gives CASSYHADGAAYEQYF.

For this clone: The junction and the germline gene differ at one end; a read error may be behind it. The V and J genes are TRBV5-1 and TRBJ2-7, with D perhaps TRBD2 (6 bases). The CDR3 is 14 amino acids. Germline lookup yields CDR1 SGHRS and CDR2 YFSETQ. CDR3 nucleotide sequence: TGCGCCAGCAGCTTGTACGGGAGTTCCTCCGAGCAGTACTTC. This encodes CASSLYGSSSEQYF.

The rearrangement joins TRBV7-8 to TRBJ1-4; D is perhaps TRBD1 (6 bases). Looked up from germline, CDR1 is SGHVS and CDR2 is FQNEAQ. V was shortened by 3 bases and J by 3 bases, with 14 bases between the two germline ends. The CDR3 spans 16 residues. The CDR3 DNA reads TGTGCCAGCAGCTTGGGCCGAGGGGGGGCTAATGAAAAACTGTTTTTT. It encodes CASSLGRGGANEKLFF.

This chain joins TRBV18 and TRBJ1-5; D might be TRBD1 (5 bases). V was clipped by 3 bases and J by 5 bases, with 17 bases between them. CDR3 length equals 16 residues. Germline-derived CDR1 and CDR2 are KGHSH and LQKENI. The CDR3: CASSPSTDSRYQPQHF. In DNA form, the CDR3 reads TGTGCCAGCTCACCTTCGACAGATTCAAGGTATCAGCCCCAGCATTTT.

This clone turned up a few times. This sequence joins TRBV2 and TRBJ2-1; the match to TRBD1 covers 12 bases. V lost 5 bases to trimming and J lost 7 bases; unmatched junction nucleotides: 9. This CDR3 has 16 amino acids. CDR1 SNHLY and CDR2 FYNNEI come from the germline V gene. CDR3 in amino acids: CASSLGGQGAQNEQFF. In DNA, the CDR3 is TGTGCCAGCAGTCTAGGGGGACAGGGGGCGCAAAATGAGCAGTTCTTC.

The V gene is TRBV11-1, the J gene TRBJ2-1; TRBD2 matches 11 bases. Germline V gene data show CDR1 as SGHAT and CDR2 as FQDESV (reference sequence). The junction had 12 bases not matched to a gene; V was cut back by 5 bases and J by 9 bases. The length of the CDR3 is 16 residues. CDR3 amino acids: CASSPPGVAGGSEQFF. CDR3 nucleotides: TGTGCCAGCAGCCCACCTGGGGTAGCGGGAGGGTCTGAGCAGTTCTTC.

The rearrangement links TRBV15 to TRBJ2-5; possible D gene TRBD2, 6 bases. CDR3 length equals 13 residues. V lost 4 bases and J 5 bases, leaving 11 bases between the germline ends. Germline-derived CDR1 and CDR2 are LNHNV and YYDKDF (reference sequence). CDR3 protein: CATSMRETETQYF. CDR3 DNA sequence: TGTGCCACCAGCATGCGGGAAACGGAGACCCAGTACTTC.

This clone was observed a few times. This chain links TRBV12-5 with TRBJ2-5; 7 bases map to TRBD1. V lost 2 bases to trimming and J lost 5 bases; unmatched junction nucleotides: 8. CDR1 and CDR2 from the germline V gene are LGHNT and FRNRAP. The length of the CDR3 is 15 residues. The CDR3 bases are TGTGCTAGTGGTTTGTTGCAGGGGGTGACGGAGACCCAGTACTTC. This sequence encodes CASGLLQGVTETQYF.

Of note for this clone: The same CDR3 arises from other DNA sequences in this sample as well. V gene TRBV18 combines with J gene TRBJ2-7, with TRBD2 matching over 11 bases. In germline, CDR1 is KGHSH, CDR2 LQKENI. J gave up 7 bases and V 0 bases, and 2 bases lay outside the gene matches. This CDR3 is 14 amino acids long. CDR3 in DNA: TGTGCCAGCTCACCACCGGGACTAGCGGTTGAGCAGTACTTC. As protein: CASSPPGLAVEQYF.

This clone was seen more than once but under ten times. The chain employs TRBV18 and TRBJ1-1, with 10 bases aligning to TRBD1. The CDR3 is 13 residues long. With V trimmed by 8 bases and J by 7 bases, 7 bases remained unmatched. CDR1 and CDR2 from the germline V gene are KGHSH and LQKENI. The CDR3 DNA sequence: TGTGCCAGCACGGGACAGGGGTATGGTGAAGCTTTCTTT. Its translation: CASTGQGYGEAFF.

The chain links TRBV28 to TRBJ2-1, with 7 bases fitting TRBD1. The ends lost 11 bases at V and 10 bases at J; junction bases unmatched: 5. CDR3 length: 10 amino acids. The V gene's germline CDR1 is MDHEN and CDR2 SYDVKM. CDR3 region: CAARRGEQFF. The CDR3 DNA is TGTGCCGCTCGCAGGGGGGAGCAGTTCTTC.